This T cell receptor beta chain was captured in a study of response to subunit inactivated influenza vaccine. Study results and limitations: It was the authors' suggestion that each seasonal influenza vaccination recruits few new T cells.

V was pared by 3 bases and J by 0 bases, with 15 bases between. The CDR3 has 16 amino acids. Germline lookup yields CDR1 SQVTM and CDR2 ANQGSEA. This clonotype was counted ten times or more. Its antigen is currently unknown. TCRdb reanalysed the RT-PCR reads using MiXCR and keeps one entry per CDR3 protein. This sample carries roughly 780,000 distinct CDR3 sequences, 15% to 20% of them seen once, and the ten largest clones take about 11%. This TCR derives from a middle-aged man who received an inactivated influenza vaccine. The J gene is TRBJ2-1, the V gene TRBV29-1; either TRBD1 or TRBD2 may supply D (5 bases each). This specimen consisted of PBMCs from blood, obtained approximately 5 days after vaccination. In DNA, the CDR3 is TGCAGCGTTGACGATGAGGGGCCGAGCTCCTACAATGAGCAGTTCTTC. It is translated as CSVDDEGPSSYNEQFF.